Reported below is one T cell receptor (beta chain). Its antigen is currently unknown. The ends lost 4 bases at V and 6 bases at J; junction bases unmatched: 8. The CDR3 is 13 amino acids. The germline gives CDR1 SQVTM, CDR2 ANQGSEA. Primers: 60 Vbeta forward and 13 Jbeta reverse. Produced via immunoSEQ multiplex PCR; TCRdb's table is partial and in-frame only. The sample carries some 150,000 clones, approximately 82% recorded once. The sample is drawn from a study of cytomegalovirus exposure and HLA in healthy donors. General observations from the study: Fewer N-insertions than the roughly 630-donor mean were reportedly shown by an Asian-associated ancestry cluster in a later analysis. Specificity for CMV antigens was confirmed in vitro for three of the CMV-associated chains. The authors listed 180 or so TCR beta chains as cytomegalovirus-associated. Follow-up analysis later connected one missense variant in DCLRE1C with trimming of TCR beta V- and J-genes.

The source of this sequence is a woman between 50 and 59 years old in good health and CMV-seropositive. The chain has TRBV29-1 and TRBJ1-2; 7 positions agree with TRBD1. The specimen was PBMCs. CDR3: CSVGDREKNGYTF. The CDR3 coding sequence is TGCAGCGTTGGCGACAGGGAGAAAAATGGCTACACCTTC.